This TCR beta chain was identified in a study of T cell responses to AZD1222 COVID-19 vaccine. Whole-study results and caveats: Vaccination with two AZD1222 doses was followed by a rise in Spike-specific TCR breadth and depth. Close to half of all spike-specific TCRs reportedly target regions of the variants that are unmutated. Mostly white British, mostly female donors; authors suggested clonal diversity may be underestimated.

The data were produced by immunoSEQ multiplex PCR, yet TCRdb's version contains in-frame clones alone and is incomplete. The repertoire holds about 130,000 clones, with around nine tenths as singletons. V shed 4 bases and J 2 bases; nucleotides not matched to a gene: 5. CDR3 length: 15 residues. Germline V gene data show CDR1 as SQVTM and CDR2 as ANQGSEA. Points on this clone: Its specificity is unknown.

This sequence was found in an adult in good health. This chain joins TRBV29-1 and TRBJ2-1; 10 bases are a match to TRBD2. Sequencing used peripheral blood, obtained on day 0 of AZD1222 vaccination. CDR3 nucleotides: TGCAGCGTTGGGTTTCTAGCGGGAGCCTACAATGAGCAGTTCTTC. Translation: CSVGFLAGAYNEQFF.